These 32 T cell receptor beta chains were all obtained from the same sample, sequenced in a study of beta chain features in type 1 diabetes. Sequencing targeted expressed TCRB transcripts, as all isolated RNA had been reverse transcribed. Repertoires were generated with immunoSEQ multiplex PCR, while TCRdb's copy carries only in-frame clones and drops some. The data hold about 340,000 clones, with around 7.6% observed a single time. Sequencing was carried out using central memory CD4+ T cells from blood. The source of these receptors is a woman aged 18-30 years in good health.

The chain has TRBV4-1 and TRBJ1-3; tentatively, D is TRBD1 (5 bases). This CDR3 has 17 amino acids. The ends were cut back, 0 bases at V and 2 bases at J, with 14 bases in the middle. Per germline, CDR1 MGHRA and CDR2 YSYEKL. The CDR3 region is CASSQDHFQGTGNTIYF. CDR3 nucleotides: TGCGCCAGCAGCCAAGATCACTTCCAGGGAACTGGAAACACCATATATTTT.

This clone turned up a few times. The rearrangement uses TRBV10-3 and TRBJ1-2; D gene unclear. This CDR3 is built from 12 residues. Trimming took 3 bases from V and 5 from J, leaving 7 bases between them. Germline loops: CDR1 ENHRY, CDR2 SYGVKD. This CDR3 reads CAISEQSYGYTF. CDR3 in DNA: TGTGCCATCAGTGAACAGTCGTATGGCTACACCTTC.

The chain joins TRBV7-8 to TRBJ2-2; perhaps TRBD1 as D (5 bases). Germline values: CDR1 SGHVS, CDR2 FQNEAQ. The CDR3 sequence is 15 residues long. Deletions cut 0 bases from V and 4 bases from J, with 9 bases between. DNA for the CDR3: TGTGCCAGCAGCTTAGCACTTAGGGGCACCGGGGAGCTGTTTTTT. Translation: CASSLALRGTGELFF. Drawing the rest from reference TRBV7-8 and TRBJ2-2, the complete variable domain is GAGVSQSPRYKVAKRGQDVALRCDPISGHVSLFWYQQALGQGPEFLTYFQNEAQLDKSGLPSDRFFAERPEGSVSTLKIQRTQQEDSAVYLCASSLALRGTGELFFGEGSRLTVL.

This clone was counted between two and nine times. The chain couples TRBV2 to TRBJ2-2; 9 bases align to TRBD1. The CDR3 consists of 15 residues. J was trimmed by 7 bases and V by 8 bases; bases with no gene match: 11. CDR1 SNHLY and CDR2 FYNNEI come from the germline V gene. The CDR3 loop reads CASGVRTGVVGELFF. The CDR3 DNA sequence: TGTGCCAGCGGGGTGAGGACAGGGGTGGTCGGGGAGCTGTTTTTT.

This clone was seen a handful of times. The chain couples TRBV6-5 to TRBJ2-3; D is unclear. There are 13 residues in the CDR3. V lost 2 bases and J lost 4, with 7 bases in between. Germline assignment: CDR1 MNHEY and CDR2 SVGAGI. The CDR3 here is CASSYMLADTQYF. The CDR3 coding sequence is TGTGCCAGCAGTTACATGCTGGCAGATACGCAGTATTTT.

This rearrangement joins TRBV7-2 to TRBJ1-2; TRBD1 might be the D (5 bases). The germline V gene has CDR1 SGHTA and CDR2 FQGNSA. The CDR3 is 14 amino acids. Between the trimmed V and J ends, which lost 5 bases and 5 bases, there was a span of 15 bases. CDR3 residues: CASSRTGGEYGYTF. In nucleotides, the CDR3 is TGTGCCAGCAGCCGTACTGGGGGGGAGTATGGCTACACCTTC.

This clone came up a few times. The V gene is TRBV2, the J gene TRBJ1-5; weak D call: TRBD1 (5 bases). The CDR3 loop spans 15 amino acids. The germline V and J ends were trimmed by 6 bases and 6 bases, with 18 bases remaining between them. The germline CDR1 and CDR2 sequences are SNHLY and FYNNEI. The CDR3 nucleotides are TGTGCCAGCAGCCCCTGGGGGGGAGCTACTCAGCCCCAGCATTTT. This gives the protein CASSPWGGATQPQHF.

This chain connects TRBV6-6 to TRBJ2-7, with a possible D match to TRBD1 (6 bases). V lost 5 bases to trimming and J lost 4 bases, with 15 bases between them. CDR3 length equals 14 residues. Germline V gene data show CDR1 as MNHNY and CDR2 as SVGAGI (reference sequence). This CDR3 is CASSNTGWPYEQYF. In DNA form, the CDR3 reads TGTGCCAGCAGTAATACAGGGTGGCCTTACGAGCAGTACTTC.

The rearrangement joins TRBV9 to TRBJ2-2; D is unclear. The V end lost 0 bases, the J end lost 4 bases, and 7 bases lay between the germline ends. The CDR3 consists of 14 residues. Germline CDR1 SGDLS, CDR2 YYNGEE. The CDR3 nucleotides are TGTGCCAGCAGCGTAGATCACCTCACCGGGGAGCTGTTTTTT. The encoded protein is CASSVDHLTGELFF.

The chain employs TRBV5-4 and TRBJ2-5; no reliable D call. CDR1 SGHNT and CDR2 YYREEE come from the germline V gene (reference sequence). The CDR3 is 15 amino acids. Deletions cut 4 bases from V and 2 bases from J, with 15 bases between. The CDR3 DNA reads TGTGCCAGCAGCAATGGCGCGTCAGCACAAGAGACCCAGTACTTC. This translates into CASSNGASAQETQYF.

The chain uses TRBV15 and TRBJ1-5; 7 bases align to TRBD1. V was clipped by 5 bases and J by 3 bases; unmatched bases: 13. The germline CDR1 and CDR2 sequences are LNHNV and YYDKDF (reference sequence). The CDR3 consists of 17 residues. CDR3 residues: CATSQGQGTAFNQPQHF. The CDR3 bases are TGTGCCACCAGCCAAGGACAAGGGACAGCTTTCAATCAGCCCCAGCATTTT.

This clone showed up just a few times. The chain links TRBV5-1 to TRBJ2-7, with TRBD2 identical over 8 bases. The CDR3 has 15 amino acids. With 3 bases clipped from V and 6 bases from J, the junction kept 11 bases outside the gene matches. Germline V lookup: CDR1 SGHRS, CDR2 YFSETQ. The CDR3: CASSSGTSGLVEQYF. The CDR3 nucleotides read TGCGCCAGCAGCTCAGGCACTAGCGGACTGGTCGAGCAGTACTTC.

A remark on this clone: Mismatch with germline at one junction end may stem from a read error. The V and J genes are TRBV9 and TRBJ2-6; 10 bases line up with TRBD2. The CDR3 has 18 residues. Germline lookup yields CDR1 SGDLS and CDR2 YYNGEE. The CDR3: CTSSTRTSGYSGANVLTF. CDR3 coding DNA: TGTACCAGCAGCACAAGGACTAGCGGCTACTCTGGGGCCAACGTCCTGACTTTC.

This chain joins TRBV10-3 and TRBJ2-7, with 8 bases lining up with TRBD2. The CDR3 totals 16 residues. Germline CDR1 ENHRY, CDR2 SYGVKD. V was clipped by 4 bases and J by 5 bases; unmatched bases: 13. The CDR3 spells CAISGRTAGEVNEQYF. Here the CDR3 DNA reads TGTGCCATCAGTGGGCGTACAGCGGGAGAGGTTAACGAGCAGTACTTC.

The V gene is TRBV7-2, the J gene TRBJ2-3; D call uncertain. There are 16 residues in the CDR3. The V and J ends lost 1 base and 1 base respectively, with 12 bases between them. Germline assignment: CDR1 SGHTA and CDR2 FQGNSA. In DNA, the CDR3 is TGTGCCAGCAGCTTAGACGTGGGCTCTCGCACAGATACGCAGTATTTT. It encodes CASSLDVGSRTDTQYF.

This clone has a handful of counts. CDR3 amino acids: CASSYFGEKLFF. CDR3 bases: TGTGCCAGCAGCTATTTCGGGGAAAAACTGTTTTTT. The chain links TRBV11-2 to TRBJ1-4; D gene unclear. The CDR3 extends over 12 amino acids. Germline V gene data show CDR1 as SGHAT and CDR2 as FQNNGV. V lost 4 bases and J lost 8, with 8 bases in between.

This clone was observed a few times. The chain is built from TRBV7-9 and TRBJ2-5; 9 bases fit TRBD1. Germline V gene data show CDR1 as SEHNR and CDR2 as FQNEAQ (reference sequence). With V trimmed by 3 bases and J by 5 bases, 10 bases remained unmatched. The CDR3 extends over 16 amino acids. The chain's CDR3 is CASSFGSGQGLETQYF. In DNA, the CDR3 is TGTGCCAGCAGCTTTGGGTCGGGACAGGGTTTGGAGACCCAGTACTTC.

This clone was seen more than once but under ten times. The gene calls are TRBV4-2 and TRBJ1-2; 11 nucleotides agree with TRBD1. The CDR3 runs 18 residues. In germline, CDR1 is LGHNA, CDR2 YNFKEQ. V shed 1 base, J shed 3 bases, and the junction held 10 bases outside the gene matches. CDR3 sequence reads: CASSQGGTGGLSHYGYTF. In DNA form, the CDR3 reads TGTGCCAGCAGCCAAGGGGGGACAGGGGGACTGTCCCACTATGGCTACACCTTC.

The V call is TRBV13, the J call TRBJ1-1; D is undetermined. The CDR3 sequence is 17 residues long. Between the trimmed V and J ends, which lost 4 bases and 0 bases, there was a span of 18 bases. Germline V lookup: CDR1 PRHDT, CDR2 FYEKMQ (reference sequence). CDR3 sequence reads: CASSSSMGKTLNTEAFF. CDR3 DNA: TGTGCCAGCAGCTCCTCGATGGGGAAAACCTTGAACACTGAAGCTTTCTTT.

This clone came up a few times. V gene TRBV5-8 combines with J gene TRBJ2-5, with TRBD1 as a possible D gene (6 bases). Trimming shortened V by 4 bases and J by 0 bases, and 22 bases separated the two germline ends. The CDR3 is 18 residues long. In germline, CDR1 is SGHTS, CDR2 YDEGEE. The CDR3 nucleotides are TGTGCCAGCAGCACCATGACAGGTAGCCACCTGTACCAAGAGACCCAGTACTTC. Amino acid sequence: CASSTMTGSHLYQETQYF.

This clone was seen repeatedly, ten times or more. The chain carries TRBV28 and TRBJ2-7; D is ambiguous. Germline assignment: CDR1 MDHEN and CDR2 SYDVKM. This CDR3 has 12 residues. Trimming pared 6 bases from V and 0 bases from J, leaving 6 bases between. This CDR3 is CASSSRSYEQYF. Here the CDR3 DNA reads TGTGCCAGCAGCTCCCGCTCCTACGAGCAGTACTTC.

This clone appeared a few times. The chain carries TRBV11-3 and TRBJ2-3, with D unclear. Germline V gene lookup returns CDR1 SGHNT and CDR2 YENEEA. Deletions cut 5 bases from V and 3 bases from J, with 12 bases between. CDR3 length: 14 amino acids. The CDR3 is CASSPHLGTDTQYF. The CDR3 nucleotides are TGTGCCAGCAGCCCCCATCTAGGAACAGATACGCAGTATTTT.

This clone appeared a few times. The chain carries TRBV2 and TRBJ1-2, with D uncertain. V was pared by 1 base and J by 1 base, with 16 bases between. CDR1 is SNHLY and CDR2 is FYNNEI in the germline V gene. The CDR3 totals 17 residues. Here the CDR3 reads CASSEGSRGAHNYGYTF. The CDR3 DNA is TGTGCCAGCAGTGAAGGGAGCCGGGGAGCACATAACTATGGCTACACCTTC.

This clone showed up just a few times. The chain couples TRBV7-3 to TRBJ2-1; 8 bases line up with TRBD2. CDR3 length: 17 amino acids. The trim removed 5 bases at V and 0 bases at J, leaving 9 bases unmatched. The germline V gene has CDR1 SGHTA and CDR2 FQGTGA. The CDR3 sequence is CASSPGGRTSSYNEQFF. CDR3 in DNA: TGTGCCAGCAGCCCGGGGGGGAGGACTAGCTCCTACAATGAGCAGTTCTTC.

This clone was counted ten times or more. V gene TRBV7-2 combines with J gene TRBJ2-6; D is possibly TRBD1 or TRBD2 (5 bases each). V lost 5 bases, J lost 0 bases, and 11 bases lay in between. Germline CDR1 is SGHTA and CDR2 is FQGNSA. The CDR3 extends over 16 amino acids. CDR3 in DNA: TGTGCCAGCAGCGGACGGGGCGGCTCTGGGGCCAACGTCCTGACTTTC. Amino acids: CASSGRGGSGANVLTF. Combining the CDR3 with reference TRBV7-2 and TRBJ2-6 gives the whole variable domain GAGVSQSPSNKVTEKGKDVELRCDPISGHTALYWYRQSLGQGLEFLIYFQGNSAPDKSGLPSDRFSAERTGGSVSTLTIQRTQQEDSAVYLCASSGRGGSGANVLTFGAGSRLTVL.

This clone was seen only a few times. This chain uses TRBV4-2 with TRBJ1-1, with D hard to call. V shed 2 bases and J shed 4 bases, with 14 bases lying between them. The CDR3 has 15 residues. Germline CDR1 and CDR2: LGHNA and YNFKEQ. This CDR3 reads CASSQPEPLITEAFF. The CDR3 DNA follows: TGTGCCAGCAGCCAACCTGAACCCCTAATCACTGAAGCTTTCTTT.

There are many counts of this clone. The chain couples TRBV7-9 to TRBJ1-5, with D possibly being TRBD1 (5 bases). Germline CDR1 and CDR2: SEHNR and FQNEAQ (reference sequence). This CDR3 has 15 amino acids. V lost 5 bases to trimming and J lost 3 bases, with 14 bases between them. The DNA for the CDR3 is TGTGCCAGCAGCCCAGGGAACCCTAACAATCAGCCCCAGCATTTT. Protein: CASSPGNPNNQPQHF. The variable domain in full, completed from reference TRBV7-9 and TRBJ1-5, reads DTGVSQNPRHKITKRGQNVTFRCDPISEHNRLYWYRQTLGQGPEFLTYFQNEAQLEKSRLLSDRFSAERPKGSFSTLEIQRTEQGDSAMYLCASSPGNPNNQPQHFGDGTRLSIL.

In the case of this clone: The sample holds other DNA sequences that translate to the same CDR3. The V call is TRBV19, the J call TRBJ2-7; D is perhaps TRBD1 (6 bases). The V gene's germline CDR1 is LNHDA and CDR2 SQIVND (reference sequence). Trimming removed 2 bases from V and 6 bases from J, with 8 bases in between. The CDR3 spans 12 residues. The CDR3 here is CASSIKGGEQYF. As DNA, the CDR3 is TGTGCCAGTAGTATAAAAGGGGGCGAGCAGTACTTC.

This clone was detected a few times. The chain couples TRBV20-1 to TRBJ2-1, with 7 bases that match TRBD1. Germline lookup yields CDR1 DFQATT and CDR2 SNEGSKA (reference sequence). With V trimmed by 5 bases and J by 8 bases, 3 bases remained unmatched. This CDR3 is 11 amino acids long. The CDR3 loop is CSAHRGYEQFF. The CDR3 nucleotides read TGCAGTGCTCACAGGGGATATGAGCAGTTCTTC.

This chain uses TRBV7-2 with TRBJ2-7; 11 nucleotides align to TRBD2. V lost 5 bases, J lost 3 bases, and 9 bases stayed unmatched. Germline V gene lookup returns CDR1 SGHTA and CDR2 FQGNSA. The CDR3 has 16 residues. CDR3 protein: CASSPMTSGTGYEQYF. The DNA of the CDR3 is TGTGCCAGCAGCCCGATGACTAGCGGGACAGGCTACGAGCAGTACTTC.

The sample holds a few counts of this clone. CDR3 nucleotides: TGTGCCAGCAGCTTTATGGGGGCCACCGGGGAGCTGTTTTTT. Protein sequence: CASSFMGATGELFF. The genes are TRBV5-4 and TRBJ2-2; D possibly corresponds to TRBD1 (6 bases). Trimming removed 2 bases at V and 4 bases at J, with 9 bases between. Germline values: CDR1 SGHNT, CDR2 YYREEE (reference sequence). The CDR3 sequence is 14 residues long. Supplemented by reference TRBV5-4 and TRBJ2-2, the full variable domain reads ETGVTQSPTHLIKTRGQQVTLRCSSQSGHNTVSWYQQALGQGPQFIFQYYREEENGRGNFPPRFSGLQFPNYSSELNVNALELDDSALYLCASSFMGATGELFFGEGSRLTVL.

The rearrangement uses TRBV11-2 and TRBJ2-5, with D tentatively TRBD1 (6 bases). Germline CDR1 SGHAT, CDR2 FQNNGV. Trimming pared 1 base from V and 5 bases from J, leaving 11 bases between. The CDR3 covers 14 residues. CDR3 sequence reads: CASSLGTVVETQYF. CDR3 nucleotide sequence: TGTGCCAGCAGCTTAGGGACAGTGGTGGAGACCCAGTACTTC.